This entry is about one TCR beta chain. No antigen is known for it. Germline and junction disagree at one end, which may indicate a read error. CDR1 is SGHTA and CDR2 is FQGNSA in the germline V gene. The CDR3 is made up of 13 amino acids. The data belong to a study of response to subunit inactivated influenza vaccine. General study findings and limits: Few new T cells, the authors suggested, are recruited by each seasonal influenza vaccination.

TCRdb used MiXCR to reprocess the RT-PCR reads, holding one entry per CDR3 protein. This sample has fewer than 800,000 distinct CDR3 sequences, with approximately 15% found just once. The genes are TRBV7-2 and TRBJ2-5; 7 bases agree with TRBD1. This receptor was identified in a man aged 50 to 59 who received an inactivated influenza vaccine. This sample comprised PBMCs from blood, obtained 11 to 12 days after vaccination. CDR3 residues: CASSLGTEETQNF. CDR3 in DNA: TGTGCCAGCAGCCTGGGGACAGAAGAGACCCAGAACTTC.